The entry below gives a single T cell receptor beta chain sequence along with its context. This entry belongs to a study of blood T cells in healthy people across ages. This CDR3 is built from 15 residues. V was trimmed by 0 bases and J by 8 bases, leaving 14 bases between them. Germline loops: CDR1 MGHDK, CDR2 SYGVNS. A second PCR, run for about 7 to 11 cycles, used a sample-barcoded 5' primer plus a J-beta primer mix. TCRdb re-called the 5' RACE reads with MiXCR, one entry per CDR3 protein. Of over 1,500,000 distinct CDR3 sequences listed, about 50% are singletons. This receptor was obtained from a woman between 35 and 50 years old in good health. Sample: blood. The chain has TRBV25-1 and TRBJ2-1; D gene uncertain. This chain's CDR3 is CASSEYRMGRDEQFF. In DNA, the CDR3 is TGTGCCAGCAGTGAATACCGAATGGGTAGGGATGAGCAGTTCTTC.